This entry features one TCR beta chain sequence. Its antigen is unidentified. Every donor, a Caucasian adult, lived in Nashville, Tennessee. TCRdb keeps only in-frame clones here, not all; method: immunoSEQ multiplex PCR. The sample consists of approximately 700,000 clones, less than 80% of them appearing once. The data belong to a study of shared clonotypes between healthy human individuals. Study context: CD4 naive cells filled three plates per donor, CD4 memory three, CD8 naive two and CD8 memory one. The study's findings and limits: Relative to their counterparts shared across all four donors, non-shared clonotypes exhibited diminished generation probabilities. In the sorted subsets, rarefaction showed sequencing was incomplete despite large depth.

This CDR3 spans 15 amino acids. Deletions cut 2 bases from V and 10 bases from J, with 18 bases between. The germline CDR1 and CDR2 sequences are SGHNT and YYREEE (reference sequence). The gene calls are TRBV5-4 and TRBJ2-2; possible D gene TRBD1, 6 bases. This clonotype originated in a woman in her thirties in good health. Sequencing used memory CD4+ T cells sorted from blood. Subset in this sample: CD45RA-negative fraction. The chain's CDR3 is CASSFGGQGVEELFF. DNA for the CDR3: TGTGCCAGCAGCTTTGGGGGACAAGGGGTTGAGGAGCTGTTTTTT.